The T cell receptor beta chain described here comes from a study of beta chain features in type 1 diabetes. In the study overall: The samples had around 98 million sorted cells examined in all.

General study findings and limits: Reads derived from cDNA could over-represent cells showing high TCR expression. Among type 1 diabetes patients, VDJ junctions had fewer insertions and more deletions. Moderate but significant shortening of TCRB CDR3s was recorded in all four CD4+ subsets from Type 1 diabetes patients.

All of the isolated RNA was reverse transcribed, so expressed TCRB transcripts were sequenced. Produced via immunoSEQ multiplex PCR; TCRdb's table is partial and in-frame only. Of roughly 150,000 clones in the sample, 9% are singletons; the top ten hold roughly 0.7%. Markers CD45RO/CCR7/CD25/CD127/CD95/CD27 served to sort CD4+ naive, central memory, regulatory and stem cell-like memory cells. Germline V gene sequence: CDR1 SGHTA, CDR2 FQGTGA. V lost 2 bases and J 8 bases, leaving 16 bases between the germline ends. CDR3 length equals 15 residues. Only a few counts were recorded for this clone. Its antigen is as yet unknown.

This chain joins TRBV7-3 and TRBJ2-1; a weak D match, TRBD2 (5 bases). The sequenced material came from central memory CD4+ T cells from blood. This sequence originates from a woman younger than 45 with type 1 diabetes. The CDR3 sequence is CASSLEPLDSDEQFF. The CDR3 region has the DNA TGTGCCAGCAGCTTAGAGCCACTAGATAGCGATGAGCAGTTCTTC.